This T cell receptor (beta chain) is from a study of T cells of healthy individuals. MiXCR was run by TCRdb on the 5' RACE reads, yielding one entry per CDR3 protein. The profile covers around 98,000 distinct CDR3 sequences, with 17% appearing a single time and approximately 5.7% taken by the ten largest. Trimming removed 0 bases at V and 11 bases at J, with 11 bases between. Germline CDR1 reads MGHRA; CDR2 reads YSYEKL. This CDR3 contains 14 residues. Many counts were recorded for this clonotype. This chain connects TRBV4-1 to TRBJ1-6, with TRBD1 as a possible D gene (6 bases). The origin of this receptor is a human donor in good health. The CDR3 region has the DNA TGCGCCAGCAGCCAAGACAGGGGTCGACCACCCCTCCACTTT. It encodes CASSQDRGRPPLHF.